One and the same sample provided the 16 T cell receptor beta chains below, sequenced in a study of CD8 T cells in Susac syndrome. Reverse transcription of roughly 0.5 to 1 ug RNA was performed with random hexamers. TCRdb passed the immunoSEQ multiplex PCR reads through MiXCR, listing each CDR3 protein once. The sample records more than 150,000 distinct CDR3 sequences, 85% to 95% being singletons. Sequenced: CD8+ T cells from PBMCs. These receptors were taken from a human donor with Susac syndrome.

The chain couples TRBV29-1 to TRBJ2-7; TRBD1 matches 10 bases. The germline CDR1 and CDR2 sequences are SQVTM and ANQGSEA. The CDR3 is 11 amino acids. After removal of 7 bases from V and 7 bases from J, the junction contained 4 bases not matched to a gene. CDR3: CSAGTGVEQYF. The CDR3 DNA reads as TGCAGCGCTGGGACAGGGGTAGAGCAGTACTTC.

This clonotype was detected a few times. The V and J genes are TRBV6-1 and TRBJ2-7; 9 positions agree with TRBD1. Germline V gene lookup returns CDR1 MNHNS and CDR2 SASEGT. The CDR3 extends over 14 amino acids. V gave up 7 bases and J gave up 0 bases; unmatched junction bases: 4. As DNA, the CDR3 is TGTGCCAGCACCTTGACAGGGGGCTCCTACGAGCAGTACTTC. Its protein is CASTLTGGSYEQYF.

This chain joins TRBV6-2 or TRBV6-3 and TRBJ2-5; D gene uncertain. CDR1 and CDR2 (germline): MNHEY, SVGEGT. V lost 2 bases, J lost 3 bases, and 4 bases lay in between. CDR3 size: 12 residues. CDR3 coding DNA: TGTGCCAGCAGTTACCCTGAAGAGACCCAGTACTTC. This codes for CASSYPEETQYF.

The chain uses TRBV4-1 and TRBJ2-1; D possibly uses TRBD1 or TRBD2 (5 bases each). CDR3 length: 17 amino acids. V dropped 2 bases and J dropped 3 bases, with 17 bases sitting between them. CDR1 and CDR2 from the germline V gene are MGHRA and YSYEKL. For the CDR3, the DNA is TGCGCCAGCAGCCAAAACGCCGGGACGGAGGTCTACAATGAGCAGTTCTTC. Its protein is CASSQNAGTEVYNEQFF.

The V gene is TRBV20-1, the J gene TRBJ2-1, with D unclear. Germline values: CDR1 DFQATT, CDR2 SNEGSKA (reference sequence). The germline V and J ends were trimmed by 2 bases and 8 bases, with 19 bases remaining between them. This CDR3 region has 15 residues. This chain's CDR3 is CSARIVRRRRDEQFF. DNA of the CDR3: TGCAGTGCTAGAATTGTCCGCCGCCGTAGGGATGAGCAGTTCTTC.

The V gene is TRBV27, the J gene TRBJ1-2, with D hard to call. The V and J ends lost 3 bases and 2 bases respectively, with 13 bases between them. Germline V gives CDR1 MNHEY, CDR2 SMNVEV (reference sequence). The CDR3 has 15 residues. CDR3 sequence (DNA): TGTGCCAGCAGTTTTGAATTCGGGCAAAACTATGGCTACACCTTC. It encodes CASSFEFGQNYGYTF.

The chain combines TRBV10-3 with TRBJ2-1, with 7 bases aligning to TRBD2. Unmatched junction bases numbered 5, after V lost 0 bases and J lost 0 bases. Germline V lookup: CDR1 ENHRY, CDR2 SYGVKD. This CDR3 is 17 amino acids long. CDR3 protein: CAISESSWGGSYNEQFF. The CDR3 DNA sequence: TGTGCCATCAGTGAGTCGAGTTGGGGGGGCTCCTACAATGAGCAGTTCTTC.

The chain uses TRBV29-1 and TRBJ2-1; tentative D call: TRBD2 (6 bases). This CDR3 spans 14 amino acids. Trimming took 8 bases from V and 2 from J, leaving 16 bases between them. Germline assignment: CDR1 SQVTM and CDR2 ANQGSEA. The CDR3 coding sequence is TGCAGCACCACGGGAGAGGACCCCTACAATGAGCAGTTCTTC. It codes for CSTTGEDPYNEQFF.

The chain carries TRBV5-1 and TRBJ2-2, with 8 bases fitting TRBD1. The CDR3 covers 15 residues. Germline-derived CDR1 and CDR2 are SGHRS and YFSETQ. V shed 4 bases, J shed 4 bases, and the junction held 6 bases outside the gene matches. CDR3 DNA: TGCGCCAGCAGCATTGGACAGGGAGGCACCGGGGAGCTGTTTTTT. Translation gives CASSIGQGGTGELFF. Full variable domain (missing parts from reference TRBV5-1 and TRBJ2-2): KAGVTQTPRYLIKTRGQQVTLSCSPISGHRSVSWYQQTPGQGLQFLFEYFSETQRNKGNFPGRFSGRQFSNSRSEMNVSTLELGDSALYLCASSIGQGGTGELFFGEGSRLTVL.

The J gene is TRBJ1-2, the V gene TRBV29-1; D may be TRBD1 (5 bases). Trimming pared 7 bases from V and 0 bases from J, leaving 9 bases between. Germline-derived CDR1 and CDR2 are SQVTM and ANQGSEA. This CDR3 region has 12 residues. CDR3 region: CSALTANYGYTF. CDR3 in DNA: TGCAGCGCACTGACAGCTAACTATGGCTACACCTTC.

This CDR3 is CASSEDRRYEQYF. The CDR3, as DNA: TGTGCCAGCAGTGAGGACAGGCGCTACGAGCAGTACTTC. V usage is TRBV2 and J usage is TRBJ2-7; TRBD1 matches at 7 bases. CDR1 is SNHLY, CDR2 FYNNEI, per germline. V lost 3 bases, J lost 3 bases, and 2 bases stayed unmatched. This CDR3 contains 13 residues. Filled out from reference TRBV2 and TRBJ2-7, the complete variable domain reads EPEVTQTPSHQVTQMGQEVILRCVPISNHLYFYWYRQILGQKVEFLVSFYNNEISEKSEIFDDQFSVERPDGSNFTLKIRSTKLEDSAMYFCASSEDRRYEQYFGPGTRLTVT.

This sequence joins TRBV9 and TRBJ2-1, with TRBD2 matching 11 bases. The length of the CDR3 is 15 residues. The V gene end was trimmed by 1 base and the J gene end by 8 bases; junction bases not matched to a gene: 5. Germline loops: CDR1 SGDLS, CDR2 YYNGEE. DNA of the CDR3: TGTGCCAGCAGCGTATCTAGCGGGGGGTCGGATGAGCAGTTCTTC. Protein: CASSVSSGGSDEQFF.

The rearrangement joins TRBV2 to TRBJ1-4; D uncertain. V lost 1 base and J 4 bases, leaving 10 bases between the germline ends. This CDR3 is built from 15 residues. Germline assignment: CDR1 SNHLY and CDR2 FYNNEI. Written as DNA, the CDR3 is TGTGCCAGCAGTGAAGGGACGGTTCATAATGAAAAACTGTTTTTT. Translation: CASSEGTVHNEKLFF.

This rearrangement joins TRBV7-9 to TRBJ2-7; D gene ambiguous. The V gene's germline CDR1 is SEHNR and CDR2 FQNEAQ (reference sequence). This CDR3 has 15 residues. The V end lost 5 bases, the J end lost 4 bases, and 18 bases lay between the germline ends. The CDR3 region has the DNA TGTGCCAGCAGCGAAATGGACCGTCCCTTATACGAGCAGTACTTC. Its protein product is CASSEMDRPLYEQYF.

The J gene is TRBJ2-7, the V gene TRBV19; 8 nucleotides match TRBD1. Germline V CDR1 and CDR2: LNHDA, SQIVND (reference sequence). Unmatched junction bases numbered 8, after V lost 5 bases and J lost 2 bases. This CDR3 has 15 residues. The CDR3 protein is CASSSPGQATYEQYF. The DNA for the CDR3 is TGTGCCAGTAGTTCGCCGGGACAGGCAACCTACGAGCAGTACTTC.

This clonotype was observed once. The chain couples TRBV10-3 to TRBJ2-1; a possible D gene is TRBD2 (7 bases). Germline V lookup: CDR1 ENHRY, CDR2 SYGVKD. This CDR3 spans 15 amino acids. Trimming left V 3 bases short and J 2 bases short, with 11 bases between. In DNA form, the CDR3 reads TGTGCCATCAGTGACGGAGGGGGGGCCTACAATGAGCAGTTCTTC. It codes for CAISDGGGAYNEQFF.